This T cell receptor (beta chain) originates from a study of T-cell reconstitution after alpha-beta-depleted transplantation in children (dated by TCRdb to 2015 to 2016). Regarding the complete study: Using TCR repertoire profiling, the study quantitatively followed how T-cell immune reconstitution unfolded in children after TCRalphabeta/CD19-depleted allogeneic hematopoietic cell transplantation.

The CDR3, from cysteine to phenylalanine, totals 15 residues. Of the read, only the CDR3 DNA is kept; its 45 bases are in frame from base 1. At the junction V is shortened by 5 bases and J by 5 bases, with 16 bases in between. The germline V gene encodes CDR1 MDHEN and CDR2 SYDVKM. This clonotype came up a few times. Its antigen specificity is not known. Per-base qualities were not stored, and no clone one base away is much larger. Library method: PCR. Sequencing was carried out with an Illumina HiSeq 2500. To normalize quantification of the TCRbeta repertoire, the TCR libraries were built with molecular barcoding that relied on unique molecular identifiers. In TCRdb, the public reads were trimmed at Q25 with fastp and aligned with MiXCR, with productive beta chains retained. Duplicate CDR3 protein sequences are folded into a single record with the most common DNA and genes. In all, the sample holds roughly 120,000 distinct CDR3 sequences, and over 9% of those were seen once. The ten largest clones capture roughly 8% of the sample.

The receptor's source is a human donor who donated a stem cell graft to a child with acute lymphoblastic leukemia. This receptor chain uses TRBV28 and TRBJ2-4; the D gene is unclear. Sequenced here: PBMCs from the stem cell graft donor, sampled from the stem cell graft. Read as DNA, the sequence is TGTGCCAGCAGTATGCCTCTGGAGCCCCAAAACATTCAGTACTTC. Its translation reads: CASSMPLEPQNIQYF. With all but the CDR3 taken from the reference TRBV28 and TRBJ2-4 genes, the full variable domain is: DVKVTQSSRYLVKRTGEKVFLECVQDMDHENMFWYRQDPGLGLRLIYFSYDVKMKEKGDIPEGYSVSREKKERFSLILESASTNQTSMYLCASSMPLEPQNIQYFGAGTRLSVL.